This entry concerns a single T cell receptor beta chain. This specimen comes from a study of T cell changes during pregnancy in multiple sclerosis. Clones were read by immunoSEQ multiplex PCR, and TCRdb kept only the in-frame ones, dropping some. This sample has roughly 40,000 clones; roughly 92% occur once, and the top ten carry roughly 0.67%. The sequences come from CD4+ T cells from peripheral blood mononuclear cells, collected in the first trimester of pregnancy. The sequence was obtained from a female donor with multiple sclerosis, enrolled in a pregnancy study.

CDR3 in amino acids: CASSPPGGLSGELFF. The CDR3 region has the DNA TGTGCCAGCAGCCCCCCGGGGGGGCTATCCGGGGAGCTGTTTTTT. The chain combines TRBV11-1 with TRBJ2-2; 8 positions match TRBD2. Trimming took 5 bases from V and 6 from J; bases not matched to a gene: 8. This CDR3 is 15 amino acids long. CDR1 and CDR2 (germline): SGHAT, FQDESV (reference sequence).